The 24 T cell receptor beta chains listed next were all sequenced from one sample in a study of response to subunit inactivated influenza vaccine. In TCRdb, the RT-PCR reads were re-called with MiXCR into one record per CDR3 protein. The sample lists hundreds of thousands of distinct CDR3 sequences; around 11% were seen once. These data also featured in a second study, about T cells expressing NK-cell markers. That paper states: The authors generated TCR beta cDNA through 5'RACE template switching with UMIs.

The sequenced sample was PBMCs from blood, obtained on the day of vaccination. These receptors originate from a man in his fifties who received an inactivated influenza vaccine.

This chain connects TRBV7-9 to TRBJ2-3, with 14 bases identical to TRBD2. In germline, CDR1 is SEHNR, CDR2 FQNEAQ (reference sequence). This CDR3 is built from 17 residues. V lost 5 bases to trimming and J lost 2 bases; unmatched junction nucleotides: 6. The CDR3 nucleotides are TGTGCCAGCAGCCCTCCGGGACTAGCGGGAGTCACAGATACGCAGTATTTT. Its translation: CASSPPGLAGVTDTQYF. The whole variable domain, filled in from reference TRBV7-9 and TRBJ2-3, reads DTGVSQNPRHKITKRGQNVTFRCDPISEHNRLYWYRQTLGQGPEFLTYFQNEAQLEKSRLLSDRFSAERPKGSFSTLEIQRTEQGDSAMYLCASSPPGLAGVTDTQYFGPGTRLTVL.

This clonotype was seen repeatedly, ten times or more. This chain uses TRBV7-2 with TRBJ2-7, with D unclear. Trimming took 1 base from V and 3 from J, leaving 19 bases between them. Germline CDR1 and CDR2: SGHTA and FQGNSA. This CDR3 is built from 17 residues. CDR3 region: CASSLVADTLFSYEQYF. The CDR3 DNA follows: TGTGCCAGCAGCTTAGTCGCAGACACACTATTCAGCTACGAGCAGTACTTC.

J is TRBJ2-7 and V is TRBV5-1; TRBD2 aligns across 11 bases. V dropped 1 base and J dropped 2; count of bases not matched to a gene: 2. The CDR3 runs 15 residues. Germline CDR1 is SGHRS and CDR2 is YFSETQ. The chain's CDR3 is CASSLMTSGTYEQYF. CDR3 DNA: TGCGCCAGCAGCTTGATGACTAGCGGGACCTACGAGCAGTACTTC.

The chain links TRBV21-1 to TRBJ2-3; whether TRBD2, the table's D call, matches the DNA was not checked. TRBV21-1 is annotated as a pseudogene. The CDR3 extends over 17 amino acids. CDR3 nucleotides: TGTGCCAGCAGCAAAGAGGACGGCGGGAGTAAGCAGGTTACGCAGTATTTT. As protein: CASSKEDGGSKQVTQYF.

The sample holds many counts of this clonotype. V is TRBV20-1 and J is TRBJ2-3, with D maybe TRBD1 (6 bases). Germline loops: CDR1 DFQATT, CDR2 SNEGSKA (reference sequence). CDR3 length: 14 residues. Trimming cost V 6 bases and J 0 bases, with 13 bases left between them. DNA for the CDR3: TGCAGTGCCGTACGGACAGCTAGCACAGATACGCAGTATTTT. It is translated as CSAVRTASTDTQYF.

The sample holds many counts of this clonotype. This chain uses TRBV5-6 with TRBJ2-3; D may be TRBD2 (6 bases). The CDR3 is 17 residues long. V lost 3 bases to trimming and J lost 2 bases, with 19 bases between them. Germline lookup yields CDR1 SGHDT and CDR2 YYEEEE. CDR3 amino acids: CASSSLLTGASTDTQYF. CDR3 DNA: TGTGCCAGCAGCTCCCTTCTTACGGGAGCCTCCACAGATACGCAGTATTTT.

This clonotype has more than one count but fewer than ten. The V call is TRBV7-2, the J call TRBJ2-3; 7 positions agree with TRBD1. J lost 7 bases, V lost 2 bases, and 9 bases had no gene match. This CDR3 comprises 15 residues. Germline CDR1 reads SGHTA; CDR2 reads FQGNSA. CDR3 nucleotide sequence: TGTGCCAGCAGCTTACTCGACAGGGAGTACCATACGCAGTATTTT. It codes for CASSLLDREYHTQYF.

This clonotype was seen a handful of times. This rearrangement joins TRBV20-1 to TRBJ2-1, with 10 bases aligning to TRBD2. The CDR3 consists of 15 residues. Germline-derived CDR1 and CDR2 are DFQATT and SNEGSKA (reference sequence). V shed 4 bases, J shed 2 bases, and the junction held 5 bases outside the gene matches. The CDR3 nucleotides read TGCAGTGCTAAAATAGCGGGAGGACCCTACAATGAGCAGTTCTTC. As protein: CSAKIAGGPYNEQFF.

This clonotype was seen a few times. The chain has TRBV6-2 or TRBV6-3 and TRBJ2-2; weak D call: TRBD1 (5 bases). Trimming removed 3 bases at V and 5 bases at J, with 13 bases between. The CDR3 is 15 amino acids. The germline V gene has CDR1 MNHEY and CDR2 SVGEGT. This CDR3 reads CASSYLRAGTGELFF. The CDR3 DNA is TGTGCCAGCAGTTATCTCAGGGCTGGAACCGGGGAGCTGTTTTTT.

The J gene is TRBJ2-3, the V gene TRBV5-1; D is perhaps TRBD1 or TRBD2 (5 bases each). The CDR3 contains 14 residues. Deletions cut 0 bases from V and 5 bases from J, with 10 bases between. Germline V CDR1 and CDR2: SGHRS, YFSETQ. CDR3 sequence reads: CASSLARGGDTQYF. CDR3 bases: TGCGCCAGCAGCTTGGCCCGGGGCGGAGATACGCAGTATTTT.

V is TRBV7-9 and J is TRBJ2-3; a weak D match, TRBD2 (5 bases). Trimming took 5 bases from V and 2 from J, leaving 11 bases between them. This CDR3 has 14 residues. Germline CDR1 reads SEHNR; CDR2 reads FQNEAQ (reference sequence). CDR3 sequence (DNA): TGTGCCAGCAGCCTGGGAGTAGTCACAGATACGCAGTATTTT. Protein: CASSLGVVTDTQYF.

This chain links TRBV6-5 with TRBJ2-5; 11 bases match TRBD2. The CDR3 runs to 16 residues. J gave up 1 base and V 2 bases, and 3 bases lay outside the gene matches. CDR1 is MNHEY, CDR2 SVGAGI, per germline. CDR3: CASSYTGLAGQETQYF. The CDR3 region has the DNA TGTGCCAGCAGTTACACAGGACTAGCGGGCCAAGAGACCCAGTACTTC.

V usage is TRBV6-5 and J usage is TRBJ2-2; D ambiguous. The CDR3 contains 13 residues. V was shortened by 2 bases and J by 7 bases, with 8 bases between the two germline ends. Per germline, CDR1 MNHEY and CDR2 SVGAGI. Here the CDR3 DNA reads TGTGCCAGCAGTTACCTTTCAGGCGGGGAGCTGTTTTTT. This codes for CASSYLSGGELFF.

This clonotype appeared a few times. This chain joins TRBV7-3 and TRBJ2-1; 8 bases are shared with TRBD1. The V and J ends lost 5 bases and 4 bases, in that order; junction bases with no gene match: 10. This CDR3 is 16 amino acids long. Germline CDR1 SGHTA, CDR2 FQGTGA. The CDR3 reads CASSPGTGEMYNEQFF. The CDR3 DNA follows: TGTGCCAGCAGCCCAGGGACAGGCGAAATGTACAATGAGCAGTTCTTC.

The chain has TRBV29-1 and TRBJ2-5, with 11 nucleotides matching TRBD1. J lost 5 bases, V lost 6 bases, and 8 bases had no gene match. This CDR3 comprises 14 residues. Looked up from germline, CDR1 is SQVTM and CDR2 is ANQGSEA. The CDR3 protein is CSVDGQGARETQYF. In nucleotides, the CDR3 is TGCAGCGTGGACGGACAGGGGGCGCGGGAGACCCAGTACTTC.

The rearrangement uses TRBV7-2 and TRBJ2-5, with D perhaps TRBD1 (6 bases). The CDR3 covers 13 residues. Germline CDR1 is SGHTA and CDR2 is FQGNSA. V was shortened by 5 bases and J by 3 bases, with 10 bases between the two germline ends. The CDR3 coding sequence is TGTGCCAGCAGCCAGGACAGAGAAGAGACCCAGTACTTC. Translating it yields CASSQDREETQYF. The variable domain in full, with the rest retrieved from reference TRBV7-2 and TRBJ2-5, is GAGVSQSPSNKVTEKGKDVELRCDPISGHTALYWYRQSLGQGLEFLIYFQGNSAPDKSGLPSDRFSAERTGGSVSTLTIQRTQQEDSAVYLCASSQDREETQYFGPGTRLLVL.

This clonotype occurred a few times. The chain is built from TRBV3-1 and TRBJ1-4; D is possibly TRBD1 (5 bases). Trimming shortened V by 0 bases and J by 10 bases, and 12 bases separated the two germline ends. This CDR3 spans 14 amino acids. Per the germline V gene, CDR1 is LGHDT and CDR2 is YNNKEL (reference sequence). CDR3 bases: TGTGCCAGCAGCCAAGAGGGTAGCCAGGGAAAACTGTTTTTT. Its protein is CASSQEGSQGKLFF.

This clonotype was counted between two and nine times. The chain joins TRBV20-1 to TRBJ1-5, with TRBD1 matching over 7 bases. The CDR3 covers 15 residues. After removal of 0 bases from V and 5 bases from J, the junction contained 7 bases not matched to a gene. CDR1 is DFQATT and CDR2 is SNEGSKA in the germline V gene (reference sequence). CDR3 residues: CSAREVGRGYQPQHF. In DNA, the CDR3 is TGCAGTGCTAGAGAGGTCGGCAGGGGGTATCAGCCCCAGCATTTT.

This clonotype turned up a few times. The chain joins TRBV6-2 or TRBV6-3 to TRBJ1-5, with D unresolved. CDR1 is MNHEY and CDR2 is SVGEGT in the germline V gene. This CDR3 has 13 amino acids. The germline V and J ends were trimmed by 6 bases and 4 bases, with 10 bases remaining between them. CDR3: CASRLDGNQPQHF. The CDR3 DNA sequence: TGTGCCAGCAGACTGGACGGGAATCAGCCCCAGCATTTT.

This sequence joins TRBV11-2 and TRBJ2-1; the D is unclear. Germline CDR1 is SGHAT and CDR2 is FQNNGV. V dropped 2 bases and J dropped 4 bases, with 12 bases sitting between them. This CDR3 is 15 amino acids long. In nucleotides, the CDR3 is TGTGCCAGCAGCTTACCTGGGCAGATTTACAATGAGCAGTTCTTC. The encoded protein is CASSLPGQIYNEQFF.

There are a few counts of this clonotype. V gene TRBV7-2 combines with J gene TRBJ1-4, with no clear D. The CDR3 consists of 14 residues. Trimming stripped 2 bases from V and 7 bases from J, with 11 bases between. The germline CDR1 and CDR2 sequences are SGHTA and FQGNSA. This CDR3 reads CASSLQGSGEKLFF. Here the CDR3 DNA reads TGTGCCAGCAGCTTACAAGGATCGGGTGAAAAACTGTTTTTT.

There are many counts of this clonotype. The rearrangement links TRBV20-1 to TRBJ2-1; the match to TRBD2 covers 8 bases. The CDR3 is 16 amino acids. In germline, CDR1 is DFQATT, CDR2 SNEGSKA (reference sequence). Trimming took 3 bases from V and 0 from J; bases not matched to a gene: 7. For the CDR3, the DNA is TGCAGTGCTAGGCCTCCTGGACTAGCCTCCTACAATGAGCAGTTCTTC. This gives the protein CSARPPGLASYNEQFF.

This clonotype has ten or more counts. The CDR3, as DNA: TGTGCCAGCAGCTTAAGAGCGGGAGTTAGCACAGATACGCAGTATTTT. Translating gives CASSLRAGVSTDTQYF. The V call is TRBV7-2, the J call TRBJ2-3; 8 positions agree with TRBD2. Germline V lookup: CDR1 SGHTA, CDR2 FQGNSA. The CDR3 consists of 16 residues. J was trimmed by 0 bases and V by 2 bases; bases with no gene match: 4.

The chain couples TRBV4-2 to TRBJ2-3; D not resolved. The length of the CDR3 is 16 residues. Germline lookup yields CDR1 LGHNA and CDR2 YNFKEQ. The germline V and J ends were trimmed by 0 bases and 1 base, with 11 bases remaining between them. The CDR3 DNA sequence: TGTGCCAGCAGCCAAGATCCGGGTTTGGGCACAGATACGCAGTATTTT. It specifies CASSQDPGLGTDTQYF.